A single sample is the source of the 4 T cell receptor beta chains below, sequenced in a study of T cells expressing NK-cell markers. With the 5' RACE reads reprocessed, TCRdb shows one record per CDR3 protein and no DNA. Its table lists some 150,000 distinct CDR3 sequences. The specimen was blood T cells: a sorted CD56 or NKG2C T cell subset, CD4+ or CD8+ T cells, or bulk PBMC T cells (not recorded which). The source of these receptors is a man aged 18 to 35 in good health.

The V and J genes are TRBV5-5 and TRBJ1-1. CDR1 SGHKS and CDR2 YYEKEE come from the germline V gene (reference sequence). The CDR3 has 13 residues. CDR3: CASSFGGFAEAFF.

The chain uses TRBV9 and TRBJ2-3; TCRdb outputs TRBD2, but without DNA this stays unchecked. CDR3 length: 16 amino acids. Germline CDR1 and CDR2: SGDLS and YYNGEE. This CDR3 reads CASSPTPSGSRDTQYF.

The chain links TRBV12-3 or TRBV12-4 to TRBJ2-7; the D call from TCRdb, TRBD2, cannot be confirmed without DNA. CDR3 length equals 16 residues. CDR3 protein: CASRGLYERDRYEQYF.

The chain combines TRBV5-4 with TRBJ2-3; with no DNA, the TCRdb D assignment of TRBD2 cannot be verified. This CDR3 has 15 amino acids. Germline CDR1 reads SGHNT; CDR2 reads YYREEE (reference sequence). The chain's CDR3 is CASSFGTSSTDTQYF. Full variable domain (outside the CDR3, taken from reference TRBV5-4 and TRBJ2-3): ETGVTQSPTHLIKTRGQQVTLRCSSQSGHNTVSWYQQALGQGPQFIFQYYREEENGRGNFPPRFSGLQFPNYSSELNVNALELDDSALYLCASSFGTSSTDTQYFGPGTRLTVL.